This T cell receptor beta chain is from a study of regulatory T cells in long-lasting Graves disease. The time point denotes: newly diagnosed GD, antithyroid drugs for less than 3 months. Scientists built the TCR library using RNA that was extracted from PBMCs. The germline gives CDR1 SGHVS, CDR2 FNYEAQ. Trimming left V 0 bases short and J 2 bases short, with 12 bases between. The CDR3 is made up of 16 amino acids. This clonotype has at least ten counts. What it binds is unknown. Arm-PCR of CDR3 regions and iRepertoire HTBI primers were the basis on which TCR beta libraries were built. One entry per CDR3 protein, called by TCRdb with MiXCR from the multiplex PCR reads. This repertoire shows about 460,000 distinct CDR3 sequences, about 14% found once; its top ten account for approximately 17%. Regarding the study as a whole: Favored gene segments in persistent disease were TRBV28, TRBJ1-2 and TRBJ2-5. Persistent patients shared more public clonotypes (2,741) than new patients (about 930).

This sample also belongs to another study, concerning T cells in Graves' hyperthyroidism and ophthalmopathy. From that paper: The model made its ophthalmopathy prediction, and onset followed a median roughly 6.5 months later.

The J gene is TRBJ2-3, the V gene TRBV7-6, with no clear D. This sample comprised peripheral blood mononuclear cells (PBMCs), obtained at new diagnosis, from a patient treated with antithyroid drugs. This receptor was taken from a woman in her 50s with Graves disease. The CDR3 DNA is TGTGCCAGCAGCTTAGCGGGTTCCAGACCCACAGATACGCAGTATTTT. The encoded protein is CASSLAGSRPTDTQYF.